The clone carrying this TCR beta chain is classed as medium-sized. Its antigen is unidentified. These data belong to a study of breast tumors, draining lymph nodes, adjacent tissues. TCRdb itself ran the multiplex PCR reads through MiXCR, one entry per CDR3 protein. The sample records tens of thousands of distinct CDR3 sequences, more than 25% being singletons. The CDR3 spans 13 residues. The trim removed 0 bases at V and 7 bases at J, leaving 3 bases unmatched. Germline V CDR1 and CDR2: SGHRS, YFSETQ. Axillary draining lymph nodes of breast cancer patients supplied the node samples. General study points: Tumors had less TCR diversity than lymph nodes, more than nontumor tissue. Luminal-like breast cancer showed significantly greater tumor-nontumor repertoire similarity than basal-like breast cancer did.

Sequences were obtained from axillary lymph node tissue. The gene calls are TRBV5-1 and TRBJ1-2; 7 bases are shared with TRBD1. This TCR came from a female donor with breast cancer. Some clones in this sample may be carry-over from other donors' samples. As DNA, the CDR3 is TGCGCCAGCAGCTTGGTACAGGGGAGTGGCTACACCTTC. The encoded protein is CASSLVQGSGYTF.